The T cell receptor beta chain under discussion was sequenced for a study of cytomegalovirus exposure and HLA in healthy donors. Overall study: Counted in an early data release were about 85 million unique TCRs from HLA-typed donors. Among the roughly 380 donors who were genotyped, around 77% fell in the genetic ancestry cluster that is associated with self-reported Caucasian donors. Overall study results and limits: TCR beta V segments were, for the most part, productive about 87% or about 30% of the time in an earlier analysis.

Both 60 Vbeta primers and 13 Jbeta primers went into the PCR. Per the original methods: Tens of millions of unique TCR beta chains, some 9.9 million shared, were counted in a later analysis. Profiled with immunoSEQ multiplex PCR; TCRdb holds only in-frame clones, not every one. The DNA gave D and trimming, while V, J and clone size come from that table. Among under 200,000 clones listed, just under 80% were seen once. V gave up 9 bases and J gave up 0 bases; unmatched junction bases: 5. The CDR3 sequence is 14 residues long. In germline, CDR1 is LNHDA, CDR2 SQIVND (reference sequence). To note about this clone: Its antigen is unidentified.

Source material: PBMCs. The receptor was isolated from a woman aged 45-59 years in good health and CMV-seropositive. The chain links TRBV19 to TRBJ1-3; TRBD1 aligns across 7 bases. CDR3 loop: CASYNRGSGNTIYF. The CDR3 coding sequence is TGTGCCAGCTACAACAGGGGCTCTGGAAACACCATATATTTT.